The 14 T cell receptor beta chains below were found in one sample sequenced in a study. MiXCR, run by TCRdb on the 5' RACE reads, gives a single entry per CDR3 protein. In the table there are just under 65,000 distinct CDR3 sequences, about 20% of which are singletons. The sequencing sample was made of memory CD4+ T cells sorted from a lymph node. The subset was: memory CD4+ T cells, CD4+CD45RO+CD25-. The receptors here all came from a female donor with breast cancer.

V is TRBV12-3 or TRBV12-4 and J is TRBJ2-3, with D unclear. CDR3 size: 14 residues. V lost 1 base to trimming and J lost 2 bases, with 7 bases between them. CDR3 residues: CASSLGDHTDTQYF. CDR3 nucleotide sequence: TGTGCCAGCAGTTTAGGAGACCACACAGATACGCAGTATTTT.

This rearrangement joins TRBV6-6 to TRBJ2-1, with 12 bases that match TRBD2. Germline CDR1 MNHNY, CDR2 SVGAGI (reference sequence). The junction had 12 bases not matched to a gene; V was cut back by 6 bases and J by 9 bases. The CDR3 runs 16 residues. This chain's CDR3 is CASRVTLAGGLGEQFF. In DNA, the CDR3 is TGTGCCAGCAGAGTAACACTAGCGGGAGGTCTAGGTGAGCAGTTCTTC.

The CDR3 region is CASSSGDWQPQHF. As DNA, the CDR3 is TGTGCCAGCAGTTCCGGGGATTGGCAGCCCCAGCATTTT. The V and J genes are TRBV6-5 and TRBJ1-5; D uncertain. The germline gives CDR1 MNHEY, CDR2 SVGAGI. The CDR3 sequence is 13 residues long. V was cut by 4 bases and J by 7 bases, with 11 bases left in between.

This clonotype occurred a few times. The chain joins TRBV5-1 to TRBJ2-2, with TRBD2 matching over 7 bases. This CDR3 is 17 amino acids long. V gave up 0 bases and J gave up 4 bases; unmatched junction bases: 9. Germline assignment: CDR1 SGHRS and CDR2 YFSETQ. CDR3 bases: TGCGCCAGCAGCTTGGCCTCTCTAGCGGAAGGCACCGGGGAGCTGTTTTTT. Translating gives CASSLASLAEGTGELFF.

The rearrangement uses TRBV4-1 and TRBJ2-1; TRBD2 matches 8 bases. The CDR3 runs 14 residues. Germline loops: CDR1 MGHRA, CDR2 YSYEKL. Unmatched junction bases numbered 4, after V lost 4 bases and J lost 5 bases. In DNA form, the CDR3 reads TGCGCCAGCAGCCGAGTCGGGGGGGACAATGAGCAGTTCTTC. This translates into CASSRVGGDNEQFF.

This clonotype was observed a few times. V usage is TRBV19 and J usage is TRBJ2-1, with D perhaps TRBD1 (6 bases). CDR1 is LNHDA and CDR2 is SQIVND in the germline V gene (reference sequence). The CDR3 consists of 13 residues. Trimming took off 5 bases at V and 9 bases at J, with 14 bases between the two ends. The CDR3 region has the DNA TGTGCCAGTAGTGGTCAGGGGCAAGGTGAGCAGTTCTTC. This encodes CASSGQGQGEQFF.

This clonotype was detected many times. V and J are TRBV7-9 and TRBJ1-4, with D possibly matching TRBD1 (6 bases). Trimming left V 5 bases short and J 8 bases short, with 24 bases between. Germline CDR1 SEHNR, CDR2 FQNEAQ (reference sequence). This CDR3 is built from 17 residues. The CDR3: CASSPESSGALREKLFF. The DNA of the CDR3 is TGTGCCAGCAGCCCAGAGTCGTCGGGGGCGCTTAGGGAAAAACTGTTTTTT. Based on the CDR3 plus reference TRBV7-9 and TRBJ1-4, the full variable domain is DTGVSQNPRHKITKRGQNVTFRCDPISEHNRLYWYRQTLGQGPEFLTYFQNEAQLEKSRLLSDRFSAERPKGSFSTLEIQRTEQGDSAMYLCASSPESSGALREKLFFGSGTQLSVL.

The chain carries TRBV9 and TRBJ1-1; D is unclear. Per germline, CDR1 SGDLS and CDR2 YYNGEE. V was clipped by 4 bases and J by 0 bases, with 19 bases between them. The CDR3 runs 17 residues. The CDR3 is CASSLIITFPLNTEAFF. The CDR3 DNA sequence: TGTGCCAGCAGCCTAATAATAACGTTCCCCTTGAACACTGAAGCTTTCTTT.

The V and J genes are TRBV6-5 and TRBJ1-1; possibly TRBD1 for D (6 bases). The CDR3 spans 16 residues. V shed 0 bases and J shed 1 base, with 12 bases lying between them. CDR1 and CDR2 from the germline V gene are MNHEY and SVGAGI. This chain's CDR3 is CASSYSSGGRNTEAFF. CDR3 bases: TGTGCCAGCAGTTACTCATCGGGGGGCAGGAACACTGAAGCTTTCTTT.

This clonotype turned up a few times. The gene calls are TRBV29-1 and TRBJ2-5; D gene uncertain. The V end lost 4 bases, the J end lost 0 bases, and 6 bases lay between the germline ends. Germline V CDR1 and CDR2: SQVTM, ANQGSEA. This CDR3 spans 12 amino acids. The CDR3 reads CSVGIDQETQYF. CDR3 bases: TGCAGCGTTGGGATCGACCAAGAGACCCAGTACTTC.

This clonotype was observed many times. The chain carries TRBV7-2 and TRBJ1-3; no reliable D call. Germline V gene lookup returns CDR1 SGHTA and CDR2 FQGNSA. This CDR3 spans 16 amino acids. V was pared by 1 base and J by 4 bases, with 14 bases between. DNA of the CDR3: TGTGCCAGCAGCTTAGTTGCCTCGGCATACGGAAACACCATATATTTT. Encoded protein: CASSLVASAYGNTIYF.

This chain joins TRBV7-2 and TRBJ2-7; TRBD1 agrees at 7 bases. V was pared by 4 bases and J by 0 bases, with 3 bases of the junction left unmatched. The germline gives CDR1 SGHTA, CDR2 FQGNSA. The CDR3 runs to 14 residues. The CDR3 region has the DNA TGTGCCAGCAGCTCGACAGGGATCTCCTACGAGCAGTACTTC. It specifies CASSSTGISYEQYF.

V and J are TRBV7-9 and TRBJ1-1; D is perhaps TRBD1 (5 bases). Germline CDR1 reads SEHNR; CDR2 reads FQNEAQ (reference sequence). The CDR3 is 13 amino acids. V shed 6 bases and J shed 4 bases, with 12 bases lying between them. The DNA of the CDR3 is TGTGCCAGCAGTCCAGGGAGAGCCACTGAAGCTTTCTTT. Its translation: CASSPGRATEAFF. Full variable domain (outside the CDR3, taken from reference TRBV7-9 and TRBJ1-1): DTGVSQNPRHKITKRGQNVTFRCDPISEHNRLYWYRQTLGQGPEFLTYFQNEAQLEKSRLLSDRFSAERPKGSFSTLEIQRTEQGDSAMYLCASSPGRATEAFFGQGTRLTVV.

The chain is built from TRBV7-3 and TRBJ2-4, with 7 bases fitting TRBD2. Per germline, CDR1 SGHTA and CDR2 FQGTGA. The J segment lost 6 bases and the V segment lost 2 bases, leaving 13 bases of the junction unmatched. CDR3 length: 17 residues. The CDR3 reads CASSLGPGGRTRNIQYF. The CDR3 DNA reads as TGTGCCAGCAGCTTAGGTCCTGGCGGGAGAACAAGAAACATTCAGTACTTC.